This entry features one TCR beta chain sequence. This entry comes from a study of T cell responses to AZD1222 COVID-19 vaccine. The V and J ends lost 5 bases and 2 bases, in that order; junction bases with no gene match: 3. Germline assignment: CDR1 SEHNR and CDR2 FQNEAQ (reference sequence). The CDR3 runs 15 residues. Method: immunoSEQ multiplex PCR; TCRdb's copy keeps in-frame clones and lacks some. The sample lists 200,000 to 250,000 clones; 85% to 95% were seen once. The chain uses TRBV7-9 and TRBJ2-1; 10 bases map to TRBD2. The sequence was obtained from an adult in good health. Material: peripheral blood, obtained on day 0 of MenACWY control vaccination. The chain's CDR3 is CASSQSGGAYNEQFF. CDR3 DNA: TGTGCCAGCAGCCAGAGCGGGGGGGCCTACAATGAGCAGTTCTTC.